This T cell receptor beta chain is drawn from a study of a mutant IDH1 vaccine in newly diagnosed glioma. Across the whole study: Radiotherapy, temozolomide, or both had been given previously, and both were given to most. Week 35 was assigned to visit V12, and week 47 was assigned to visit V13.

Study-wide points: Vaccine-induced immune responses were detected in approximately 93% of patients.

Sequencing used immunoSEQ multiplex PCR; TCRdb keeps in-frame clones, though not all of them. The sample carries around 50,000 clones, approximately 84% recorded once. Time point noted: week 47, end of study. A 20-mer mutant IDH1 peptide at 300 ug was injected subcutaneously with topical imiquimod. The germline V gene encodes CDR1 SGHTA and CDR2 FQGNSA. V lost 3 bases and J lost 3, with 18 bases in between. CDR3 length: 16 amino acids. A note on this clone: The antigen remains unidentified.

The sequence derives from a woman between 25 and 40 years old with glioma. Some clones in this sample may be carry-over from other donors' samples. The input for sequencing was PBMCs, taken from a glioma patient whose treatment included an IDH1 peptide vaccine. The genes are TRBV7-2 and TRBJ2-7; D remains ambiguous. CDR3 in amino acids: CASSLRHLDPFYEQYF. The CDR3 DNA sequence: TGTGCCAGCAGCTTGCGGCATCTAGACCCATTCTACGAGCAGTACTTC.